A selection of T cell receptor beta chains follows, all from one sample in a study of beta chain features in type 1 diabetes. Some clones are missing from TCRdb's copy, which holds only in-frame ones; the method was immunoSEQ multiplex PCR. The profile covers 600,000 to 700,000 clones, with approximately 13% appearing a single time and more than 0.1% taken by the ten largest. Sequenced: naive CD4+ T cells from blood. Source of these receptors: a man aged 25 to 45 with type 1 diabetes. Each CDR3 is given with its conserved first and last residue. The order of the fields is J gene, D gene, V gene, clone size, CDR3 length, CDR3 DNA, CDR3 protein. D genes are given only for firm matches. Clone size is not always given. Where it is, it says once, few, many or a class for expanded clones.

TRBJ2-7,TRBD1,TRBV28,few,14,TGTGCCAGCAGCCGCCCGGGACAGGTCTACGAGCAGTACTTC,CASSRPGQVYEQYF
TRBJ1-1,TRBD1,TRBV6-1,-,14,TGTGCCAGCAGGGATGGACAGGGGCACACTGAAGCTTTCTTT,CASRDGQGHTEAFF
TRBJ1-4,-,TRBV29-1,few,15,TGCAGCGTAGCACTCCGGACTGCTCGGGCTGAAAAACTGTTTTTT,CSVALRTARAEKLFF
TRBJ2-3,-,TRBV29-1,few,11,TGCAGCGTTGAACCAGCGGATACGCAGTATTTT,CSVEPADTQYF
TRBJ2-2,-,TRBV5-1,few,15,TGCGCCAGCAGCTTGGATGTTGCGGGGACCGGGGAGCTGTTTTTT,CASSLDVAGTGELFF
TRBJ2-3,-,TRBV25-1,few,15,TGTGCCAGCAGTTGGGCGGGGGCCCACGTAATGACGCAGTATTTT,CASSWAGAHVMTQYF
TRBJ1-1,-,TRBV7-9,-,14,TGTGCCAGCAGGCTCCCGGAGACGAACACTGAAGCTTTCTTT,CASRLPETNTEAFF
TRBJ2-5,TRBD2,TRBV11-3,few,16,TGTGCCAGCAGCTTCGGACTAGCGGGGGGCAGCGAGACCCAGTACTTC,CASSFGLAGGSETQYF
TRBJ2-2,-,TRBV29-1,-,15,TGCAGCGTTTACGATCAGCTGGGCTTCACCGGGGAGCTGTTTTTT,CSVYDQLGFTGELFF
TRBJ1-3,-,TRBV6-6,few,13,TGTGCCAGCAGTTCAGGGGAGGGAAACACCATATATTTT,CASSSGEGNTIYF
TRBJ2-5,-,TRBV18,-,15,TGTGCCAGCTCACTCCACATCGGGAGCCAAGAGACCCAGTACTTC,CASSLHIGSQETQYF
TRBJ2-3,-,TRBV9,few,12,TGTGCCAGCAGTCGGAGCACAGATACGCAGTATTTT,CASSRSTDTQYF
TRBJ1-1,-,TRBV5-1,-,16,TGCGCCAGCAGCCTTTGGTATGGACGCTCCGGGACTGAAGCTTTCTTT,CASSLWYGRSGTEAFF
TRBJ1-1,TRBD1,TRBV6-5,-,15,TGTGCCAGCACCTATTCTCTGACAGGGGGCACTGAAGCTTTCTTT,CASTYSLTGGTEAFF
TRBJ2-2,-,TRBV5-1,few,12,TGCGCCAGCAGCTTAAATGGCGGGGAGCTGTTTTTT,CASSLNGGELFF
TRBJ1-1,-,TRBV6-6,-,9,TGTGCCAGTAGTACTGAAGCTTTCTTT,CASSTEAFF
TRBJ1-6,-,TRBV27,-,14,TGTGCCAGCAGTTTCGGGAGGGAAGGATCACCCCTCCACTTT,CASSFGREGSPLHF
TRBJ1-5,TRBD1,TRBV19,few,17,TGTGCCAGTAGTATGCTGTCCAGGGCAGGGGGCTTTCAGCCCCAGCATTTT,CASSMLSRAGGFQPQHF
TRBJ2-2,TRBD2,TRBV29-1,few,15,TGCAGCGTTGCTCTCCGGGGGGGAGCCACCGGGGAGCTGTTTTTT,CSVALRGGATGELFF
TRBJ1-2,TRBD1,TRBV6-5,-,13,TGTGCCAGCACCCCACAGGGGAACTATGGCTACACCTTC,CASTPQGNYGYTF
TRBJ2-2,TRBD2,TRBV6-5,-,15,TGTGCCAGCAGCCAACAGAGCGGGGGGGCCGGGGAGCTGTTTTTT,CASSQQSGGAGELFF
TRBJ2-3,TRBD2,TRBV7-7,-,15,TGTGCTAGCAGCTTAGCGGGACTTAACACAGATACGCAGTATTTT,CASSLAGLNTDTQYF
TRBJ2-1,TRBD2,TRBV5-1,few,14,TGCGCCAGCAGTTGGACTAGCGGGGGTAATGAGCAGTTCTTC,CASSWTSGGNEQFF
TRBJ2-7,-,TRBV11-2,few,14,TGTGCCAGCAGCCCAGTGCTAGGGACCAACGAGCAGTACTTC,CASSPVLGTNEQYF
TRBJ2-1,-,TRBV5-1,few,12,TGCGCCAGCAGCTATGACGGGGAAGAGCAGTTCTTC,CASSYDGEEQFF
TRBJ1-2,TRBD1,TRBV5-4,-,15,TGTGCCAGCAGCCAACCGGGACAGGGGCCTAATGGCTACACCTTC,CASSQPGQGPNGYTF
TRBJ2-3,TRBD1,TRBV6-5,-,15,TGTGCCAGCAGTCCGGGACAGGGGCTCTCAGATACGCAGTATTTT,CASSPGQGLSDTQYF
TRBJ1-4,-,TRBV15,few,14,TGTGCCACCAGCAGTGCCAGATCCCAGGAAAAACTGTTTTTT,CATSSARSQEKLFF
TRBJ1-6,-,TRBV25-1,-,15,TGTGCCAGCAGTGCTTTAGGGTCTCTGGGTTCACCCCTCCACTTT,CASSALGSLGSPLHF
TRBJ1-2,TRBD1,TRBV7-9,-,16,TGTGCCAGCAGCTTATACTCGACAGGGGGGTACTATGGCTACACCTTC,CASSLYSTGGYYGYTF
TRBJ1-1,TRBD1,TRBV12-5,few,15,TGTGCTAGTGGTTTGGCGAGGGACAGAAGATCCGAAGCTTTCTTT,CASGLARDRRSEAFF
TRBJ1-3,-,TRBV6-5,-,15,TGTGCCAGCAGTTACTCGTACAGGATCGGAAACACCATATATTTT,CASSYSYRIGNTIYF
TRBJ2-5,-,TRBV25-1,few,15,TGTGCCAGCAGTGAACCCCGCAGCCTTGGGGAGACCCAGTACTTC,CASSEPRSLGETQYF
TRBJ1-2,TRBD1,TRBV27,-,12,TGTGCCAGCAGGGGAAGGGGGCATGGCTACACCTTC,CASRGRGHGYTF
TRBJ1-1,-,TRBV18,few,15,TGTGCCAGCTCACCGATCGGGACGGCGGACACTGAAGCTTTCTTT,CASSPIGTADTEAFF
TRBJ1-1,-,TRBV15,-,13,TGTGCCACCAGCAGAGATGGACAGCTAGGAGCTTTCTTT,CATSRDGQLGAFF
TRBJ2-2,-,TRBV4-2,few,16,TGTGCCAGCAGCCAGCCAAACGGGGGGAACACCGGGGAGCTGTTTTTT,CASSQPNGGNTGELFF
TRBJ2-7,-,TRBV11-2,few,14,TGTGCCAGCAGCTTATTTAGGGGTTGGGACGAGCAGTACTTC,CASSLFRGWDEQYF
TRBJ2-1,TRBD1,TRBV7-3,-,15,TGTGCCAGCAGCTTGGGACAGGGCTCCTACAATGAGCAGTTCTTC,CASSLGQGSYNEQFF
TRBJ1-5,-,TRBV2,few,12,TGTGCCAGCAGCGTTGTAGTACAGTCCCAGCATTTT,CASSVVVQSQHF
TRBJ2-2,TRBD1,TRBV19,-,17,TGTGCCAGTATGCCGCCTGGGACAGGACTAAACACCGGGGAGCTGTTTTTT,CASMPPGTGLNTGELFF
TRBJ1-5,-,TRBV28,-,12,TGTGCCACCTCGGTTAGCAATCAGCCCCAGCATTTT,CATSVSNQPQHF
TRBJ2-7,-,TRBV5-1,few,15,TGCGCCAGCAGCTTGGTTACCCCAGGAGCCTACGAGCAGTACTTC,CASSLVTPGAYEQYF
TRBJ2-1,TRBD2,TRBV18,few,16,TGTGCCAGCTCCCAGGCACTAGCGGGGGACTACAATGAGCAGTTCTTC,CASSQALAGDYNEQFF
TRBJ1-2,-,TRBV30,few,14,TGTGCCTGGAGTCCCACCTTGCTCTTAAATGGCTACACCTTC,CAWSPTLLLNGYTF
TRBJ1-5,-,TRBV18,-,14,TGTGCCAGCTCAGAGAGGGAACTAACTCAGCCCCAGCATTTT,CASSERELTQPQHF
TRBJ1-5,-,TRBV27,few,14,TGTGCCAGCAGCATTGGGGGGGAACAACAGCCCCAGCATTTT,CASSIGGEQQPQHF
TRBJ2-7,-,TRBV6-4,-,15,TGTGCCAGCCATACACCGTACAGCCCTTCCTACGAGCAGTACTTC,CASHTPYSPSYEQYF
TRBJ1-2,-,TRBV5-6,-,14,TGTGCCAGCAGCTTGTGGCCGGGGAACTATGGCTACACCTTC,CASSLWPGNYGYTF
TRBJ1-2,-,TRBV6-5,few,14,TGTGCCAGCAGTTACTCCAGGAGGGACTATGGCTACACCTTC,CASSYSRRDYGYTF
TRBJ1-2,-,TRBV25-1,-,14,TGTGCCAGCAGTGAAATTGAGGGGAGCTATGGCTACACCTTC,CASSEIEGSYGYTF
TRBJ2-3,TRBD1,TRBV20-1,-,11,TGCAGTGCTACCCTGGGGACAGGGCAGTATTTT,CSATLGTGQYF
TRBJ2-2,TRBD2,TRBV10-3,-,16,TGTGCCATCAGTCGGACTAGCGGGGGTCACACCGGGGAGCTGTTTTTT,CAISRTSGGHTGELFF
TRBJ1-1,-,TRBV2,few,13,TGTGCCAGCAGTGGGATCAGGAGTACTGAAGCTTTCTTT,CASSGIRSTEAFF
TRBJ1-1,-,TRBV2,few,14,TGTGCCAGCAGCCAACAACAGGGGAACACTGAAGCTTTCTTT,CASSQQQGNTEAFF
TRBJ1-6,TRBD1,TRBV6-6,few,14,TGTGCCAGCAGACAGACAGGGGAGTATTCACCCCTCCACTTT,CASRQTGEYSPLHF
TRBJ2-1,TRBD2,TRBV29-1,-,14,TGCAGCGTTAAGGGACTAGCGGGGTACAATGAGCAGTTCTTC,CSVKGLAGYNEQFF
TRBJ2-2,-,TRBV11-2,few,15,TGTGCCAGCAGCTTGGGGACTTCGAACACCGGGGAGCTGTTTTTT,CASSLGTSNTGELFF